These 5 T cell receptor beta chains came from one sample sequenced in a study of T cell changes during pregnancy in multiple sclerosis. TCRdb's table, derived via immunoSEQ multiplex PCR, lists solely in-frame clones and lacks some. The sample carries approximately 39,000 clones, around 90% recorded once. The sequenced sample was CD4+ T cells from peripheral blood mononuclear cells, obtained in the second trimester of pregnancy. The receptor set was obtained from a female donor with multiple sclerosis, enrolled in a pregnancy study.

V and J are TRBV6-5 and TRBJ2-1; weak D call: TRBD2 (6 bases). Germline values: CDR1 MNHEY, CDR2 SVGAGI. CDR3 length: 15 amino acids. Between the trimmed V and J ends, which lost 4 bases and 6 bases, there was a span of 16 bases. The CDR3 is CASSSTTRAGNEQFF. In nucleotides, the CDR3 is TGTGCCAGCAGTTCCACGACTAGAGCGGGCAATGAGCAGTTCTTC.

This rearrangement joins TRBV2 to TRBJ2-7, with D maybe TRBD1 (6 bases). This CDR3 is 14 amino acids long. The germline V gene encodes CDR1 SNHLY and CDR2 FYNNEI. Trimming took off 1 base at V and 2 bases at J, with 9 bases between the two ends. The CDR3 region is CASSEGRGPYEQYF. Written as DNA, the CDR3 is TGTGCCAGCAGTGAAGGCAGGGGCCCCTACGAGCAGTACTTC.

The rearrangement uses TRBV19 and TRBJ2-5; 9 bases are a match to TRBD1. With 4 bases clipped from V and 4 bases from J, the junction kept 1 base outside the gene matches. The germline V gene encodes CDR1 LNHDA and CDR2 SQIVND (reference sequence). CDR3 length equals 13 residues. The CDR3: CASSKDRGETQYF. The CDR3 DNA is TGTGCCAGTAGTAAGGACAGGGGAGAGACCCAGTACTTC. Based on the CDR3 plus reference TRBV19 and TRBJ2-5, the full variable domain is DGGITQSPKYLFRKEGQNVTLSCEQNLNHDAMYWYRQDPGQGLRLIYYSQIVNDFQKGDIAEGYSVSREKKESFPLTVTSAQKNPTAFYLCASSKDRGETQYFGPGTRLLVL.

The J gene is TRBJ2-3, the V gene TRBV27; D perhaps matches TRBD2 (6 bases). Deletions cut 6 bases from V and 13 bases from J, with 14 bases between. This CDR3 has 11 residues. Germline loops: CDR1 MNHEY, CDR2 SMNVEV (reference sequence). The CDR3 loop is CASSRGGVEYF. In nucleotides, the CDR3 is TGTGCCAGCAGCCGCGGAGGGGTGGAGTATTTT.

This chain uses TRBV18 with TRBJ2-7; a possible D gene is TRBD1 (5 bases). The V end lost 3 bases, the J end lost 6 bases, and 18 bases lay between the germline ends. CDR1 and CDR2 from the germline V gene are KGHSH and LQKENI. There are 15 residues in the CDR3. CDR3 protein: CASSPQTERHLEQYF. The CDR3 nucleotides read TGTGCCAGCTCACCCCAGACAGAGAGGCATCTCGAGCAGTACTTC.